This T cell receptor beta chain was retrieved from a study of cytomegalovirus exposure and HLA in healthy donors. Study findings and constraints: As a later analysis showed, a missense DCLRE1C variant was linked to trimming of TCR beta V- and J-genes. Relative to equally common others, HLA-associated TCR beta chains showed greater clonal expansion in a later analysis. Specificity for CMV antigens was confirmed in vitro for a few of the CMV-associated chains.

The CDR3 is made up of 14 amino acids. The germline CDR1 and CDR2 sequences are LGHNT and FRNRAP. Trimming at V came to 6 bases and at J to 0 bases, leaving 3 bases not matched to a gene. Concerning this clone: Antigen: not known.

Researchers ran the PCR with 60 Vbeta and 13 Jbeta primers. Original processing notes: Later work found 80 million to 85 million unique TCR beta chains, with roughly 11 million shared. This table comes from immunoSEQ multiplex PCR, and its TCRdb copy is limited to in-frame clones, with some not included. V and J calls and clone size come straight from that table; D and trimming were deduced from the DNA. This sample lists around 74,000 clones; its ten largest clones have about 4.6%. The sample comprised PBMCs. The chain links TRBV12-5 to TRBJ1-1, with 8 nucleotides matching TRBD1. The TCR was taken from a man aged 25-45 years in good health and CMV-seronegative. The CDR3 coding sequence is TGTGCTAGTGGACAGGGACAGGTGAACACTGAAGCTTTCTTT. Amino acids: CASGQGQVNTEAFF.